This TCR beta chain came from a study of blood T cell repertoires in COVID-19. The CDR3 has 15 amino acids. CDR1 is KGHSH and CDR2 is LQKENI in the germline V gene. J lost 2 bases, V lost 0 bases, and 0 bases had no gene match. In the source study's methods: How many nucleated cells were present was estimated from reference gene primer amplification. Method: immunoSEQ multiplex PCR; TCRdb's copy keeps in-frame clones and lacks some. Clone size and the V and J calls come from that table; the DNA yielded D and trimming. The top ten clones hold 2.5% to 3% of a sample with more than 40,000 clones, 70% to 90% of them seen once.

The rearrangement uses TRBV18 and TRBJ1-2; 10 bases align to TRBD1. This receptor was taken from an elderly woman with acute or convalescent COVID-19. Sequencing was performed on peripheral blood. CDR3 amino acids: CASSPPGQGNYGYTF. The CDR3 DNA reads TGTGCCAGCTCACCACCGGGACAGGGGAACTATGGCTACACCTTC.